Listed below are T cell receptor beta chains from one sample, sequenced in a study of T cell responses to AZD1222 COVID-19 vaccine. Method: immunoSEQ multiplex PCR; TCRdb's copy keeps in-frame clones and lacks some. Among more than 80,000 clones listed, around 85% were seen once. This material consisted of peripheral blood, taken 28 days after the second AZD1222 dose. The source is an adult who received the AZD1222 COVID-19 vaccine. Both conserved end residues are part of each CDR3. D genes are given only for firm matches. Expanded clones get a size class; other rows say once, few or many, or leave the size out.

abundance: NA
j_gene: TRBJ2-1
v_gene: TRBV6-5
d_gene: TRBD1
CDR3aa: CASSLQGQGAGEQFF
CDR3nt: TGTGCCAGCAGCCTCCAAGGACAGGGGGCGGGTGAGCAGTTCTTC

abundance: once
j_gene: TRBJ2-5
v_gene: TRBV9
d_gene: TRBD1
CDR3aa: CASSVEGTGGKETQYF
CDR3nt: TGTGCCAGCAGCGTAGAAGGGACAGGGGGGAAGGAGACCCAGTACTTC

abundance: NA
j_gene: TRBJ1-6
v_gene: TRBV30
d_gene: NA
CDR3aa: CAWRNPRGSNSPLHF
CDR3nt: TGTGCCTGGAGGAACCCTCGGGGGAGCAATTCACCCCTCCACTTT

abundance: NA
j_gene: TRBJ1-4
v_gene: TRBV6-4
d_gene: TRBD1
CDR3aa: CASSRTPGQGIEKLFF
CDR3nt: TGTGCCAGCAGCAGAACGCCGGGACAGGGGATTGAAAAACTGTTTTTT

abundance: NA
j_gene: TRBJ1-1
v_gene: TRBV25-1
d_gene: NA
CDR3aa: CASSEIQALNTEAFF
CDR3nt: TGTGCCAGCAGTGAGATCCAGGCGTTGAACACTGAAGCTTTCTTT

abundance: once
j_gene: TRBJ1-5
v_gene: TRBV28
d_gene: NA
CDR3aa: CASRLSRTGSNQPQHF
CDR3nt: TGTGCCAGCAGGCTCTCCCGGACGGGTAGCAATCAGCCCCAGCATTTT

abundance: once
j_gene: TRBJ1-2
v_gene: TRBV5-4
d_gene: NA
CDR3aa: CASRPQGYGGYTF
CDR3nt: TGTGCCAGCAGGCCACAGGGCTATGGCGGCTACACCTTC

abundance: NA
j_gene: TRBJ2-5
v_gene: TRBV5-1
d_gene: TRBD1
CDR3aa: CASSLVGQQETQYF
CDR3nt: TGCGCCAGCAGCTTGGTGGGACAGCAAGAGACCCAGTACTTC

abundance: NA
j_gene: TRBJ2-1
v_gene: TRBV19
d_gene: NA
CDR3aa: CASSIEARVYNEQFF
CDR3nt: TGTGCCAGTAGTATTGAGGCCAGGGTCTACAATGAGCAGTTCTTC

abundance: NA
j_gene: TRBJ2-4
v_gene: TRBV6-6
d_gene: TRBD1
CDR3aa: CASSYSKGGNIQYF
CDR3nt: TGTGCCAGCAGTTACTCGAAAGGGGGCAACATTCAGTACTTC

abundance: NA
j_gene: TRBJ1-2
v_gene: TRBV2
d_gene: NA
CDR3aa: CASSELGAGYTF
CDR3nt: TGTGCCAGCAGTGAATTAGGGGCTGGCTACACCTTC

abundance: NA
j_gene: TRBJ2-1
v_gene: TRBV25-1
d_gene: NA
CDR3aa: CASSEGRGGNEQFF
CDR3nt: TGTGCCAGCAGTGAAGGTCGAGGGGGCAATGAGCAGTTCTTC

abundance: medium-sized
j_gene: TRBJ1-1
v_gene: TRBV7-9
d_gene: NA
CDR3aa: CASSLFPVPEAFF
CDR3nt: TGTGCCAGCAGCTTATTCCCTGTCCCTGAAGCTTTCTTT

abundance: NA
j_gene: TRBJ2-7
v_gene: TRBV5-1
d_gene: NA
CDR3aa: CASSFGQGSNYEQYF
CDR3nt: TGCGCCAGCAGCTTTGGGCAGGGGTCGAACTACGAGCAGTACTTC

abundance: few
j_gene: TRBJ1-2
v_gene: TRBV7-2
d_gene: NA
CDR3aa: CASSLAGSGGYTF
CDR3nt: TGTGCCAGCAGCTTAGCGGGTAGTGGCGGCTACACCTTC

abundance: few
j_gene: TRBJ2-1
v_gene: TRBV7-9
d_gene: NA
CDR3aa: CASSLVRVEQFF
CDR3nt: TGTGCCAGCAGCTTAGTTCGGGTTGAGCAGTTCTTC

abundance: NA
j_gene: TRBJ1-5
v_gene: TRBV19
d_gene: TRBD1
CDR3aa: CASSTGTGEGVGNQPQHF
CDR3nt: TGTGCCAGTAGTACCGGGACAGGGGAAGGTGTTGGCAATCAGCCCCAGCATTTT

abundance: NA
j_gene: TRBJ2-7
v_gene: TRBV28
d_gene: NA
CDR3aa: CASRTHGRGGLSYEQYF
CDR3nt: TGTGCCAGCAGAACACACGGAAGGGGGGGACTCTCCTACGAGCAGTACTTC

abundance: NA
j_gene: TRBJ1-1
v_gene: TRBV11-2
d_gene: NA
CDR3aa: CASSFGATEAFF
CDR3nt: TGTGCCAGCAGCTTCGGGGCCACTGAAGCTTTCTTT

abundance: NA
j_gene: TRBJ1-5
v_gene: TRBV7-8
d_gene: NA
CDR3aa: CASSLAREVEQPQHF
CDR3nt: TGTGCCAGCAGCTTAGCTCGGGAGGTGGAGCAGCCCCAGCATTTT

abundance: NA
j_gene: TRBJ2-2
v_gene: TRBV27
d_gene: TRBD2
CDR3aa: CASSLYSPRLAGAMTGELFF
CDR3nt: TGTGCCAGCAGTTTGTACTCCCCCAGGCTAGCGGGGGCGATGACCGGGGAGCTGTTTTTT

abundance: NA
j_gene: TRBJ1-1
v_gene: TRBV6-5
d_gene: NA
CDR3aa: CASSYVDGGTEAFF
CDR3nt: TGTGCCAGCAGTTACGTGGACGGTGGGACTGAAGCTTTCTTT

abundance: NA
j_gene: TRBJ2-7
v_gene: TRBV6-5
d_gene: NA
CDR3aa: CASSYNGYGYEQYF
CDR3nt: TGTGCCAGCAGTTACAACGGATATGGGTACGAGCAGTACTTC

abundance: NA
j_gene: TRBJ2-3
v_gene: TRBV4-1
d_gene: TRBD2
CDR3aa: CASSQDPGGGEDTQYF
CDR3nt: TGCGCCAGCAGCCAAGATCCTGGCGGGGGGGAAGATACGCAGTATTTT

abundance: NA
j_gene: TRBJ2-1
v_gene: TRBV5-1
d_gene: NA
CDR3aa: CASSLGTRTYNEQFF
CDR3nt: TGCGCCAGCAGCTTGGGGACACGAACATACAATGAGCAGTTCTTC

abundance: few
j_gene: TRBJ2-3
v_gene: TRBV3-1/TRBV3-2
d_gene: NA
CDR3aa: CASSPTGTSTDTQYF
CDR3nt: TGTGCCAGCAGCCCGACCGGGACTAGCACAGATACGCAGTATTTT

abundance: NA
j_gene: TRBJ1-1
v_gene: TRBV6-5
d_gene: NA
CDR3aa: CASSRQNTEAFF
CDR3nt: TGTGCCAGCAGTCGACAGAACACTGAAGCTTTCTTT

abundance: NA
j_gene: TRBJ1-4
v_gene: TRBV6-2/TRBV6-3
d_gene: TRBD1
CDR3aa: CASSYGQGPAREEEKLFF
CDR3nt: TGTGCCAGCAGTTATGGACAGGGGCCTGCAAGAGAGGAAGAAAAACTGTTTTTT

abundance: NA
j_gene: TRBJ2-3
v_gene: TRBV11-2
d_gene: TRBD1
CDR3aa: CASSLGGTGGTDTQYF
CDR3nt: TGTGCCAGCAGCTTAGGTGGGACAGGGGGCACAGATACGCAGTATTTT

abundance: NA
j_gene: TRBJ2-1
v_gene: TRBV19
d_gene: TRBD2
CDR3aa: CASRTTSGAYNEQFF
CDR3nt: TGTGCCAGTAGGACGACTAGCGGGGCCTACAATGAGCAGTTCTTC

abundance: NA
j_gene: TRBJ2-3
v_gene: TRBV11-2
d_gene: NA
CDR3aa: CASSPGPRVTQYF
CDR3nt: TGTGCCAGCAGCCCAGGACCCAGAGTTACGCAGTATTTT

abundance: NA
j_gene: TRBJ2-5
v_gene: TRBV3-1/TRBV3-2
d_gene: NA
CDR3aa: CASSQMGGVETQYF
CDR3nt: TGTGCCAGCAGCCAAATGGGGGGCGTAGAGACCCAGTACTTC

abundance: once
j_gene: TRBJ1-2
v_gene: TRBV7-2
d_gene: NA
CDR3aa: CASSLYLAGNYGYTF
CDR3nt: TGTGCCAGCAGCTTATACCTGGCAGGGAACTATGGCTACACCTTC

abundance: once
j_gene: TRBJ1-6
v_gene: TRBV30
d_gene: NA
CDR3aa: CAWAGAPDNSPLHF
CDR3nt: TGTGCCTGGGCGGGGGCACCTGACAATTCACCCCTCCACTTT

abundance: NA
j_gene: TRBJ2-5
v_gene: TRBV25-1
d_gene: NA
CDR3aa: CASRGFRELEETQYF
CDR3nt: TGTGCCAGCAGAGGGTTCCGGGAGCTCGAAGAGACCCAGTACTTC

abundance: NA
j_gene: TRBJ2-7
v_gene: TRBV18
d_gene: NA
CDR3aa: CASSPPLISYEQYF
CDR3nt: TGTGCCAGCTCACCACCCCTAATCTCCTACGAGCAGTACTTC

abundance: once
j_gene: TRBJ1-1
v_gene: TRBV11-2
d_gene: TRBD1
CDR3aa: CASSFGRQGIMGTEAFF
CDR3nt: TGTGCCAGCAGCTTTGGGAGACAGGGTATTATGGGAACTGAAGCTTTCTTT

abundance: NA
j_gene: TRBJ2-1
v_gene: TRBV7-2
d_gene: TRBD2
CDR3aa: CASSLRSGTSGTYNEQFF
CDR3nt: TGTGCCAGCAGCCTACGTTCCGGGACTAGCGGAACCTACAATGAGCAGTTCTTC

abundance: NA
j_gene: TRBJ1-2
v_gene: TRBV5-4
d_gene: TRBD1
CDR3aa: CASSPGQGSYGYTF
CDR3nt: TGTGCCAGCAGCCCGGGACAGGGAAGCTATGGCTACACCTTC

abundance: NA
j_gene: TRBJ2-7
v_gene: TRBV7-2
d_gene: NA
CDR3aa: CASSLLGGSYEQYF
CDR3nt: TGTGCCAGCAGCCTACTCGGGGGCTCCTACGAGCAGTACTTC

abundance: few
j_gene: TRBJ2-7
v_gene: TRBV6-2/TRBV6-3
d_gene: NA
CDR3aa: CASSKGQSYEQYF
CDR3nt: TGTGCCAGCAGTAAAGGACAATCCTACGAGCAGTACTTC

abundance: NA
j_gene: TRBJ1-1
v_gene: TRBV18
d_gene: NA
CDR3aa: CASSRGLETEAFF
CDR3nt: TGTGCCAGCTCCCGAGGATTAGAAACTGAAGCTTTCTTT

abundance: NA
j_gene: TRBJ2-1
v_gene: TRBV6-5
d_gene: NA
CDR3aa: CASSKAEYNEQFF
CDR3nt: TGTGCCAGCAGCAAGGCCGAGTACAATGAGCAGTTCTTC

abundance: once
j_gene: TRBJ1-5
v_gene: TRBV24-1
d_gene: NA
CDR3aa: CATSGPRDGVSNQPQHF
CDR3nt: TGTGCCACCAGTGGTCCCCGGGACGGCGTTAGCAATCAGCCCCAGCATTTT

abundance: few
j_gene: TRBJ1-2
v_gene: TRBV30
d_gene: NA
CDR3aa: CAWSVQDNYGYTF
CDR3nt: TGTGCCTGGAGTGTACAGGATAACTATGGCTACACCTTC

abundance: NA
j_gene: TRBJ2-6
v_gene: TRBV3-1/TRBV3-2
d_gene: NA
CDR3aa: CASSDRETNVLTF
CDR3nt: TGTGCCAGCAGCGACCGGGAAACCAACGTCCTGACTTTC

abundance: NA
j_gene: TRBJ2-7
v_gene: TRBV15
d_gene: NA
CDR3aa: CATSKGQPYEQYF
CDR3nt: TGTGCCACCAGCAAGGGGCAGCCCTACGAGCAGTACTTC

abundance: NA
j_gene: TRBJ1-2
v_gene: TRBV9
d_gene: NA
CDR3aa: CASSVVEVWGAYGYTF
CDR3nt: TGTGCCAGCAGCGTAGTTGAAGTGTGGGGGGCCTATGGCTACACCTTC

abundance: NA
j_gene: TRBJ2-1
v_gene: TRBV7-9
d_gene: TRBD2
CDR3aa: CASSLGRGSYNEQFF
CDR3nt: TGTGCCAGCAGCTTAGGGCGGGGGTCCTACAATGAGCAGTTCTTC

abundance: NA
j_gene: TRBJ2-5
v_gene: TRBV11-1
d_gene: TRBD1
CDR3aa: CASSPGQGMETQYF
CDR3nt: TGTGCCAGCAGCCCCGGACAGGGGATGGAGACCCAGTACTTC

abundance: NA
j_gene: TRBJ1-3
v_gene: TRBV19
d_gene: TRBD1
CDR3aa: CASSSGTGAGNTIYF
CDR3nt: TGTGCCAGTAGTAGCGGGACAGGGGCTGGAAACACCATATATTTT

abundance: NA
j_gene: TRBJ2-4
v_gene: TRBV28
d_gene: TRBD2
CDR3aa: CASGREVKNIQYF
CDR3nt: TGTGCCAGCGGACGGGAGGTCAAAAACATTCAGTACTTC

abundance: NA
j_gene: TRBJ2-7
v_gene: TRBV7-2
d_gene: NA
CDR3aa: CASSLGRPGRAFPYEQYF
CDR3nt: TGTGCCAGCAGCTTAGGACGTCCGGGGCGGGCCTTCCCCTACGAGCAGTACTTC

abundance: NA
j_gene: TRBJ1-2
v_gene: TRBV18
d_gene: TRBD1
CDR3aa: CASSPDGTGGRGYTF
CDR3nt: TGTGCCAGCTCACCAGATGGGACAGGGGGTCGCGGCTACACCTTC

abundance: NA
j_gene: TRBJ2-1
v_gene: TRBV30
d_gene: TRBD2
CDR3aa: CAWSVRTSGSLGEQFF
CDR3nt: TGTGCCTGGAGTGTACGGACTAGCGGGAGTTTAGGTGAGCAGTTCTTC